The 7 T cell receptor beta chains given below trace back to one sample, sequenced in a study of CD8+ T cells in alopecia areata. Treatment in this sample: oral pan-JAK inhibitor, 5-10 mg twice daily. RNA was isolated and reverse transcribed to cDNA, the sequencing template. Sequencing used immunoSEQ multiplex PCR; TCRdb keeps in-frame clones, though not all of them. Here the sample spans 150,000 to 200,000 clones, more than 50% being singletons. This specimen was CD4+ T cells sorted from blood, taken at week 24, from a patient treated with tofacitinib. The receptor set was obtained from a human donor with alopecia areata.

This clone was seen a few times. This sequence joins TRBV7-2 and TRBJ2-7; D not certain. The CDR3 extends over 14 amino acids. CDR1 is SGHTA and CDR2 is FQGNSA in the germline V gene. V lost 2 bases, J lost 2 bases, and 10 bases lay in between. CDR3 amino acids: CASSLHSVAYEQYF. The CDR3 DNA follows: TGTGCCAGCAGCTTACACTCCGTAGCCTACGAGCAGTACTTC.

This clone was counted a few times. This chain joins TRBV29-1 and TRBJ2-7, with 7 nucleotides matching TRBD1. Looked up from germline, CDR1 is SQVTM and CDR2 is ANQGSEA. The CDR3 covers 14 residues. The ends lost 6 bases at V and 2 bases at J; junction bases unmatched: 10. In DNA form, the CDR3 reads TGCAGCGTGTCCCGGGACAGAGGACCCTACGAGCAGTACTTC. Protein: CSVSRDRGPYEQYF.

The rearrangement joins TRBV30 to TRBJ1-2; D gene ambiguous. Looked up from germline, CDR1 is GTSNPN and CDR2 is SVGIG (reference sequence). This CDR3 spans 12 amino acids. The V and J ends lost 0 bases and 7 bases respectively, with 9 bases between them. CDR3 sequence (DNA): TGTGCCTGGAGTGTGTCAGGTAGTGGCTACACCTTC. Amino acids: CAWSVSGSGYTF.

Only a few counts were recorded for this clone. The rearrangement joins TRBV28 to TRBJ2-6; D might be TRBD2 (5 bases). V was pared by 2 bases and J by 1 base, with 15 bases between. There are 18 residues in the CDR3. The germline CDR1 and CDR2 sequences are MDHEN and SYDVKM. DNA of the CDR3: TGTGCCAGCAGTTTACCGGGTGCCCCGGGGTCTGGGGCCAACGTCCTGACTTTC. Residues: CASSLPGAPGSGANVLTF. The full variable domain, rest sourced from reference TRBV28 and TRBJ2-6, is DVKVTQSSRYLVKRTGEKVFLECVQDMDHENMFWYRQDPGLGLRLIYFSYDVKMKEKGDIPEGYSVSREKKERFSLILESASTNQTSMYLCASSLPGAPGSGANVLTFGAGSRLTVL.

The V call is TRBV6-5, the J call TRBJ2-7; D uncertain. Germline CDR1 reads MNHEY; CDR2 reads SVGAGI. With 5 bases removed from V and 4 bases from J, the gap between germline ends came to 12 bases. The CDR3 extends over 13 amino acids. The CDR3 DNA is TGTGCCAGCAGTCCGGTAGATGCGTACGAGCAGTACTTC. Residues: CASSPVDAYEQYF.

This clone was recorded a few times. The chain uses TRBV29-1 and TRBJ2-1; perhaps TRBD2 as D (6 bases). Germline V gene data show CDR1 as SQVTM and CDR2 as ANQGSEA. This CDR3 has 14 amino acids. Trimming stripped 7 bases from V and 9 bases from J, with 22 bases between. CDR3 sequence: CSATLPFGSGEQFF. CDR3 coding DNA: TGCAGCGCCACTCTACCCTTTGGTAGCGGTGAGCAGTTCTTC.

The chain employs TRBV5-1 and TRBJ2-7, with 7 bases identical to TRBD2. CDR3 length: 12 amino acids. In germline, CDR1 is SGHRS, CDR2 YFSETQ. The V and J ends lost 7 bases and 3 bases, in that order; junction bases with no gene match: 4. CDR3 protein: CASGGDRYEQYF. CDR3 nucleotide sequence: TGCGCCAGCGGGGGGGATCGCTACGAGCAGTACTTC.